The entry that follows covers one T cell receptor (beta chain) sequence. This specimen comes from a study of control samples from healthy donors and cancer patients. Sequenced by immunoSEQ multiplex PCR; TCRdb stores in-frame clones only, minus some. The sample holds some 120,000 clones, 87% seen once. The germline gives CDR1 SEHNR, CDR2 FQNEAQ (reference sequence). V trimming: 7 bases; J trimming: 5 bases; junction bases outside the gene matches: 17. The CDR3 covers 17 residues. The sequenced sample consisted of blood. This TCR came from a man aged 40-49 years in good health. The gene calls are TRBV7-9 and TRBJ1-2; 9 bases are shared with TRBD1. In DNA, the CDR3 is TGTGCCAGCATCAAAACTCGAGACAGGGGGAGTTCATATGGCTACACCTTC. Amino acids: CASIKTRDRGSSYGYTF.